This passage covers 16 T cell receptor beta chains from one sample sequenced in a study of Ad26.COV2.S vaccination and SARS-CoV-2 variants. Clones were read by immunoSEQ multiplex PCR, and TCRdb kept only the in-frame ones, dropping some. Here the sample spans roughly 700,000 clones, roughly 90% being singletons. Noted treatment: around 19 received Ad26.COV2.S at low or high dose, single or two shots; a few received placebo; per-sample allocation not given. Sampling took place 63 days after the first vaccine or placebo injection. The sample was peripheral blood, taken in a trial of Ad26.COV2.S vaccine versus placebo. All receptors derive from a person aged 18-60 years who received the Ad26.COV2.S COVID-19 vaccine or a placebo.

The chain couples TRBV2 to TRBJ2-5; D not certain. This CDR3 has 15 residues. Trimming pared 0 bases from V and 1 base from J, leaving 9 bases between. CDR1 is SNHLY and CDR2 is FYNNEI in the germline V gene. The CDR3 region is CASSEAQGPQETQYF. In DNA, the CDR3 is TGTGCCAGCAGTGAAGCGCAAGGGCCCCAAGAGACCCAGTACTTC.

This rearrangement joins TRBV6-2 or TRBV6-3 to TRBJ2-1; possible D gene TRBD2, 6 bases. Germline V gene sequence: CDR1 MNHEY, CDR2 SVGEGT. There are 15 residues in the CDR3. Trimming pared 2 bases from V and 4 bases from J, leaving 12 bases between. CDR3 residues: CASSYAGKDYNEQFF. DNA of the CDR3: TGTGCCAGCAGTTACGCGGGAAAGGATTACAATGAGCAGTTCTTC.

V usage is TRBV10-1 and J usage is TRBJ2-3; the D gene is possibly TRBD1 (5 bases). Trimming removed 8 bases from V and 4 bases from J, with 13 bases in between. The CDR3 runs 13 residues. Germline CDR1 reads WNHNN; CDR2 reads SYGVQD (reference sequence). CDR3 amino acids: CASGPRVADTQYF. In DNA, the CDR3 is TGCGCCAGCGGTCCCAGGGTAGCAGATACGCAGTATTTT.

This chain joins TRBV5-6 and TRBJ2-2; TRBD2 is a possible D gene (6 bases). The CDR3 loop spans 19 amino acids. Looked up from germline, CDR1 is SGHDT and CDR2 is YYEEEE. Trimming shortened V by 5 bases and J by 0 bases, and 23 bases separated the two germline ends. CDR3 amino acids: CASRSRRGGAPSNTGELFF. CDR3 DNA sequence: TGTGCCAGCAGATCCCGTAGAGGAGGGGCCCCTTCGAACACCGGGGAGCTGTTTTTT.

This chain joins TRBV11-3 and TRBJ2-1; TRBD2 aligns across 7 bases. The CDR3 consists of 18 residues. The ends lost 7 bases at V and 8 bases at J; junction bases unmatched: 23. Germline V gene data show CDR1 as SGHNT and CDR2 as YENEEA. In nucleotides, the CDR3 is TGTGCCAGCACCCCACCAGGTTCCGGCGGGAGATCGGGCGATGAGCAGTTCTTC. Translation gives CASTPPGSGGRSGDEQFF.

The chain recombines TRBV9 with TRBJ2-7, with no clear D. Germline V CDR1 and CDR2: SGDLS, YYNGEE. The CDR3 loop spans 15 amino acids. The germline V and J ends were trimmed by 2 bases and 1 base, with 13 bases remaining between them. CDR3: CASSVLPGPSYEQYF. CDR3 nucleotides: TGTGCCAGCAGCGTCCTCCCCGGCCCTTCCTACGAGCAGTACTTC.

This chain uses TRBV30 with TRBJ1-5; a possible D gene is TRBD1 (6 bases). V was cut by 2 bases and J by 0 bases, with 17 bases left in between. This CDR3 is 17 amino acids long. From germline, CDR1 is GTSNPN and CDR2 SVGIG (reference sequence). This chain's CDR3 is CAWSPDRTPYSNQPQHF. Written as DNA, the CDR3 is TGTGCCTGGAGTCCCGACAGGACGCCTTATAGCAATCAGCCCCAGCATTTT.

J is TRBJ2-7 and V is TRBV7-6; a weak D match, TRBD2 (7 bases). Per the germline V gene, CDR1 is SGHVS and CDR2 is FNYEAQ. The CDR3 contains 13 residues. Deletions cut 3 bases from V and 5 bases from J, with 11 bases between. CDR3 amino acids: CASSLGRGDEQYF. DNA for the CDR3: TGTGCCAGCAGCTTGGGGAGGGGGGACGAGCAGTACTTC.

This rearrangement joins TRBV6-1 to TRBJ2-7; tentatively, D is TRBD1 or TRBD2 (7 bases each). The V gene lost 3 bases and the J gene lost 3 bases, with 15 bases spanning the gap. CDR3 length: 15 residues. The germline V gene has CDR1 MNHNS and CDR2 SASEGT. The CDR3 nucleotides read TGTGCCAGCAGTGACAGCAGGGGGGGATTCTACGAGCAGTACTTC. Translation gives CASSDSRGGFYEQYF.

The CDR3 loop reads CASSQGTSGRAETQYF. CDR3 DNA: TGTGCCAGCAGCCAGGGGACTAGCGGGAGAGCGGAGACCCAGTACTTC. V usage is TRBV3-1 (or the pseudogene TRBV3-2) and J usage is TRBJ2-5, with TRBD2 matching over 14 bases. Losses at the gene ends were 3 bases for V and 5 bases for J; bases not matched to a gene: 5. This CDR3 region has 16 residues. Germline V gives CDR1 LGHDT, CDR2 YNNKEL (reference sequence).

The chain recombines TRBV6-5 with TRBJ1-1; TRBD1 matches at 7 bases. The CDR3 is 14 amino acids. The J segment lost 6 bases and the V segment lost 3 bases, leaving 7 bases of the junction unmatched. Germline V gene data show CDR1 as MNHEY and CDR2 as SVGAGI. CDR3 bases: TGTGCCAGCAGTTATTGGGGGACAGCGTCTGAAGCTTTCTTT. As protein: CASSYWGTASEAFF.

The V call is TRBV30, the J call TRBJ2-7; perhaps D is TRBD1 or TRBD2 (5 bases each). Germline lookup yields CDR1 GTSNPN and CDR2 SVGIG (reference sequence). The ends were cut back, 2 bases at V and 2 bases at J, with 10 bases in the middle. CDR3 length equals 13 residues. The CDR3, as DNA: TGTGCCTGGAGTTTGGGGGAGACCTACGAGCAGTACTTC. Its translation is CAWSLGETYEQYF.

The CDR3: CASSAEMGFYQETQYF. The DNA for the CDR3 is TGTGCCAGCAGTGCGGAGATGGGTTTCTACCAAGAGACCCAGTACTTC. This chain links TRBV7-8 with TRBJ2-5, with D uncertain. CDR3 length equals 16 residues. CDR1 and CDR2 from the germline V gene are SGHVS and FQNEAQ. Trimming shortened V by 6 bases and J by 0 bases, and 17 bases separated the two germline ends.

This clone was observed a handful of times. The chain combines TRBV19 with TRBJ1-1; tentatively, D is TRBD1 (6 bases). Trimming took 5 bases from V and 6 from J, leaving 16 bases between them. This CDR3 spans 14 amino acids. Per germline, CDR1 LNHDA and CDR2 SQIVND (reference sequence). CDR3 loop: CASSATGLVAEAFF. The CDR3 DNA sequence: TGTGCCAGTAGTGCTACAGGGTTGGTGGCTGAAGCTTTCTTT.

The chain recombines TRBV6-2 or TRBV6-3 with TRBJ2-2; D is possibly TRBD2 (5 bases). V lost 3 bases and J lost 0, with 14 bases in between. The CDR3 spans 17 residues. Germline V CDR1 and CDR2: MNHEY, SVGEGT. The CDR3 nucleotides read TGTGCCAGCAGTTATCTCCGCGGGTTGGCGAACACCGGGGAGCTGTTTTTT. This gives the protein CASSYLRGLANTGELFF.

The genes are TRBV7-9 and TRBJ2-1, with D tentatively TRBD1 (5 bases). In germline, CDR1 is SEHNR, CDR2 FQNEAQ (reference sequence). Trimming stripped 1 base from V and 0 bases from J, with 7 bases between. This CDR3 is built from 15 residues. For the CDR3, the DNA is TGTGCCAGCAGCTTAGGCAGGGTCTCCTACAATGAGCAGTTCTTC. Amino acid sequence: CASSLGRVSYNEQFF.